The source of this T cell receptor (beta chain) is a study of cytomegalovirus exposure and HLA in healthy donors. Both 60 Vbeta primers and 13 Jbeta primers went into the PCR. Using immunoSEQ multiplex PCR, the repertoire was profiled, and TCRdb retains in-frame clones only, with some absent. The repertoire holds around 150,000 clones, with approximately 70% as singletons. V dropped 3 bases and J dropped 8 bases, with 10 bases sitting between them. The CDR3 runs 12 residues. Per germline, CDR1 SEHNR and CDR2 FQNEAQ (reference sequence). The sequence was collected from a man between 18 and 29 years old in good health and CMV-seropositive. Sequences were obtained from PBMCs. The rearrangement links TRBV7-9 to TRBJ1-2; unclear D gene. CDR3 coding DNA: TGTGCCAGCAGCTTCGGGGAAAGCGGCTACACCTTC. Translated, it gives CASSFGESGYTF.